A selection of T cell receptor beta chains follows, all from one sample in a study of blood T cell repertoires in COVID-19. Measured with immunoSEQ multiplex PCR; TCRdb has only the in-frame clones, and not every one. The sample comprises about 40,000 clones, 75% to 95% of which are singletons, and 5.5% rests with the top ten. The source material was peripheral blood. The source is a woman of 80 years or more with acute or convalescent COVID-19. CDR3s include the opening cysteine and the closing phenylalanine or tryptophan. A D gene is named only where the DNA matches it firmly. Clone size appears in some rows only: once, few, many, or a class for an expanded clone.

j_call d_call clone_size v_call cdr3_aa cdr3_nt
TRBJ1-5 . . TRBV6-5 CASSYTGGVQPQHF TGTGCCAGCAGTTACACGGGAGGCGTTCAGCCCCAGCATTTT
TRBJ1-2 . . TRBV7-9 CASSSGAFNYGYTF TGTGCCAGCAGCTCAGGGGCCTTTAACTATGGCTACACCTTC
TRBJ1-2 . once TRBV4-1 CASSQVGGAWDGYTF TGCGCCAGCAGCCAAGTCGGCGGGGCCTGGGATGGCTACACCTTC
TRBJ2-3 TRBD1 . TRBV29-1 CSVEGGQGADTQYF TGCAGCGTTGAAGGTGGCCAGGGGGCAGATACGCAGTATTTT
TRBJ1-5 TRBD1 . TRBV19 CASSRDRVWDQPQHF TGTGCCAGTAGCCGGGACAGGGTATGGGATCAGCCCCAGCATTTT
TRBJ1-4 TRBD1 . TRBV2 CASRWGTANEKLFF TGTGCCAGCAGATGGGGGACAGCTAATGAAAAACTGTTTTTT
TRBJ2-3 . . TRBV5-4 CASSLGSTSTDTQYF TGTGCCAGCAGCTTGGGAAGCACTAGCACAGATACGCAGTATTTT
TRBJ2-1 . . TRBV5-1 CASRRDKYNEQFF TGCGCCAGCAGGAGGGACAAATACAATGAGCAGTTCTTC
TRBJ2-1 TRBD1 . TRBV6-6 CASSYGTVAEQFF TGTGCCAGCAGTTACGGGACAGTGGCTGAGCAGTTCTTC
TRBJ2-4 . . TRBV30 CAWSVGLNQYF TGTGCCTGGAGTGTGGGACTCAATCAGTACTTC
TRBJ2-3 TRBD2 once TRBV7-3 CASSPRSGGAGDTQYF TGTGCCAGCAGCCCCAGGAGCGGGGGGGCCGGAGATACGCAGTATTTT
TRBJ1-1 . . TRBV7-6 CASSLSGDTEAFF TGTGCCAGCAGCTTATCAGGGGACACTGAAGCTTTCTTT
TRBJ2-3 . . TRBV11-2 CASSLDRGDTQYF TGTGCCAGCAGCTTAGATCGGGGGGATACGCAGTATTTT
TRBJ1-3 TRBD1 . TRBV7-8 CASSFPGQGTGNTIYF TGTGCCAGCAGCTTTCCCGGACAGGGTACTGGAAACACCATATATTTT
TRBJ1-6 TRBD1 . TRBV5-1 CASSPNPGTENSYNSPLHF TGCGCCAGCAGCCCAAATCCCGGGACAGAGAACTCCTATAATTCACCCCTCCACTTT
TRBJ2-5 TRBD2 . TRBV10-3 CAIRNGLAGGAREETQYF TGTGCCATCAGGAACGGACTAGCGGGGGGTGCGAGGGAAGAGACCCAGTACTTC
TRBJ1-2 TRBD1 . TRBV3-1/TRBV3-2 CASTIPGQGTTF TGTGCCAGCACCATACCGGGACAGGGGACCACCTTC
TRBJ2-5 TRBD2 . TRBV7-9 CASSLVLAGETQYF TGTGCCAGCAGCTTAGTACTAGCGGGGGAGACCCAGTACTTC
TRBJ1-5 . . TRBV5-6 CASSLGSTTWAGNQPQHF TGTGCCAGCAGCTTGGGTAGTACCACGTGGGCTGGCAATCAGCCCCAGCATTTT
TRBJ1-1 TRBD1 . TRBV6-2/TRBV6-3 CASSYPRGTGSLEAFF TGTGCCAGCAGTTACCCGAGGGGGACAGGCAGTCTAGAAGCTTTCTTT
TRBJ1-1 TRBD1 . TRBV5-6 CASSWVGQGSTEAFF TGTGCCAGCAGCTGGGTGGGACAGGGGAGCACTGAAGCTTTCTTT
TRBJ2-1 TRBD1 . TRBV12-3/TRBV12-4 CASSPGDRGQFF TGTGCCAGCAGTCCCGGGGACAGGGGACAGTTCTTC
TRBJ2-7 TRBD1 . TRBV5-1 CASSPGFDRGDEQYF TGCGCCAGCAGCCCGGGGTTTGACAGGGGAGACGAGCAGTACTTC
TRBJ2-7 TRBD2 . TRBV6-5 CASSPGRGGSYEQYF TGTGCCAGCAGTCCGGGCCGGGGGGGGAGCTACGAGCAGTACTTC
TRBJ1-4 TRBD1 once TRBV6-4 CASSECNDRGFEKLFF TGTGCCAGCAGTGAGTGTAACGACAGGGGTTTTGAAAAACTGTTTTTT
TRBJ1-1 TRBD1 . TRBV3-1/TRBV3-2 CASSGQGRSEAFF TGTGCCAGCAGCGGACAGGGTAGGTCTGAAGCTTTCTTT
TRBJ2-7 TRBD1 . TRBV2 CASSAARGTGGIYEQYF TGTGCCAGCAGCGCGGCCAGAGGGACAGGGGGGATATACGAGCAGTACTTC
TRBJ2-3 . . TRBV4-1 CASSQGSSRGTDTQYF TGCGCCAGCAGCCAAGGAAGTAGCAGGGGTACAGATACGCAGTATTTT
TRBJ1-5 . . TRBV30 CAWAGHLNQPQHF TGTGCCTGGGCGGGACACCTTAATCAGCCCCAGCATTTT
TRBJ2-7 TRBD1 . TRBV5-1 CASSFPQSGQGARYEQYF TGCGCCAGCAGCTTCCCACAATCCGGACAGGGGGCGCGTTACGAGCAGTACTTC
TRBJ2-7 . . TRBV2 CASRASPYEQYF TGTGCCAGCAGGGCTTCTCCCTACGAGCAGTACTTC
TRBJ1-2 TRBD1 . TRBV19 CASSIVSGRGPAYGYTF TGTGCCAGTAGTATAGTAAGCGGCAGGGGGCCGGCCTATGGCTACACCTTC
TRBJ2-7 TRBD1 . TRBV7-3 CASSLTTQGKQYF TGTGCCAGCAGCTTAACGACACAGGGGAAGCAGTACTTC
TRBJ1-2 TRBD1 . TRBV7-9 CASSTQGAQGYGYTF TGTGCCAGCAGCACGCAGGGGGCGCAGGGCTATGGCTACACCTTC
TRBJ2-7 . . TRBV12-5 CASGLVVHRVYEQYF TGTGCTAGTGGTTTGGTAGTGCACAGGGTCTACGAGCAGTACTTC
TRBJ1-2 TRBD1 . TRBV9 CASSTLDRVYDYTF TGTGCCAGCAGCACCCTAGACAGGGTCTATGACTACACCTTC
TRBJ1-4 TRBD1 . TRBV5-4 CASSLRTGGDEKLFF TGTGCCAGCAGCCTCCGGACAGGGGGCGATGAAAAACTGTTTTTT
TRBJ1-1 TRBD1 . TRBV19 CASSINRGRRAFF TGTGCCAGTAGTATAAATAGGGGGCGGCGAGCTTTCTTT
TRBJ1-3 . few TRBV2 CASSATSWCF TGTGCCAGCAGTGCTACGTCTTGGTGTTTT
TRBJ1-2 TRBD1 . TRBV6-1 CASSAADRGVSYGYTF TGTGCCAGCAGTGCAGCTGACAGGGGTGTAAGCTATGGCTACACCTTC
TRBJ1-1 . once TRBV2 CASRPGLFTMNTEAFF TGTGCCAGCAGGCCGGGACTTTTTACCATGAACACTGAAGCTTTCTTT
TRBJ2-7 TRBD1 . TRBV3-1/TRBV3-2 CASSQVTGGEQYF TGTGCCAGCAGCCAAGTGACAGGGGGCGAGCAGTACTTC
TRBJ2-1 . . TRBV3-1/TRBV3-2 CASSQGGLVNEQFF TGTGCCAGCAGCCAAGGTGGCCTTGTCAATGAGCAGTTCTTC
TRBJ1-4 . . TRBV6-2/TRBV6-3 CASSYYITNEKLFF TGTGCCAGCAGTTACTACATAACAAATGAAAAACTGTTTTTT
TRBJ2-5 . . TRBV6-2/TRBV6-3 CASSFSKPGTGVSRAQYF TGTGCCAGCAGTTTCTCAAAACCCGGGACGGGGGTCTCACGGGCCCAGTACTTC
TRBJ1-5 . . TRBV6-4 CASSDSVDSWGYSNQPQHF TGTGCCAGCAGTGACTCGGTGGACAGTTGGGGGTATAGCAATCAGCCCCAGCATTTT
TRBJ1-3 . . TRBV14 CASSQGVPRPHSGNTIYF TGTGCCAGCAGCCAAGGAGTCCCGCGGCCCCACTCTGGAAACACCATATATTTT
TRBJ1-5 TRBD1 . TRBV29-1 CSVLQGADQPQHF TGCAGCGTGCTACAGGGGGCGGATCAGCCCCAGCATTTT
TRBJ2-2 . . TRBV7-3 CASKYAGGELFF TGTGCCAGCAAATACGCGGGCGGGGAGCTGTTTTTT
TRBJ1-2 . . TRBV18 CASSPLETDGYTF TGTGCCAGCTCACCACTCGAAACTGATGGCTACACCTTC
TRBJ1-2 TRBD1 . TRBV5-1 CASSPDRAYGYTF TGCGCCAGCAGCCCGGACAGGGCCTATGGCTACACCTTC
TRBJ2-6 . . TRBV7-2 CASSLLNPRFGANVLTF TGTGCCAGCAGCTTACTGAATCCGAGGTTCGGGGCCAACGTCCTGACTTTC
TRBJ1-1 TRBD1 . TRBV3-1/TRBV3-2 CASSQVIGQGVTEAFF TGTGCCAGCAGCCAAGTGATTGGACAGGGTGTCACTGAAGCTTTCTTT